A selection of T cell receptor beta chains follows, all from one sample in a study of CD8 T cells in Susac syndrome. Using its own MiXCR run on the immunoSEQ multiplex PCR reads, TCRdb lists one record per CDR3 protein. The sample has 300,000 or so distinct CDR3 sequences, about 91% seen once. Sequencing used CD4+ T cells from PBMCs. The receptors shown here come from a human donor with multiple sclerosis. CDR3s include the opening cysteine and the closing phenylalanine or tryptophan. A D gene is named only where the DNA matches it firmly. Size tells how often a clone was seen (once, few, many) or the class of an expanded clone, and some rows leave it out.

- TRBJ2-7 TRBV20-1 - TGCAGTGCCCTTAAGCTCCGAAGCTCCTACGAGCAGTACTTC CSALKLRSSYEQYF
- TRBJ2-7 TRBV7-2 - TGTGCCAGCAGCCCAACATTGGCTTACGAGCAGTACTTC CASSPTLAYEQYF
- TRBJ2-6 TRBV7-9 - TGTGCCAGCAGCCCCATCCCAACAGGCTCTGGGGCCAACGTCCTGACTTTC CASSPIPTGSGANVLTF
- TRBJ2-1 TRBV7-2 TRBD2 TGTGCCAGCAGCATAGGACAACTAGCGGGGAAAAATGAGCAGTTCTTC CASSIGQLAGKNEQFF
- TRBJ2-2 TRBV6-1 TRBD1 TGTGCCAGCAGTCGGGACAGTAACACCGGGGAGCTGTTTTTT CASSRDSNTGELFF
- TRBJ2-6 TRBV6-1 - TGTGCCAGCACGGGGACTGCTGGGGCCAACGTCCTGACTTTC CASTGTAGANVLTF
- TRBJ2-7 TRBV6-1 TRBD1 TGTGCCAGCAGTGTCGGGACAGTAGGCCCCTACGAGCAGTACTTC CASSVGTVGPYEQYF
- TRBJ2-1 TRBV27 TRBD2 TGTGCCAGCAGTGAACCGGGACTAGCGGTTTACAATGAGCAGTTCTTC CASSEPGLAVYNEQFF
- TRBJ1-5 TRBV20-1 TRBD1 TGCAGTGCGCTTCTCGGACAGGGAAGGAGGGCTAGCAATCAGCCCCAGCATTTT CSALLGQGRRASNQPQHF
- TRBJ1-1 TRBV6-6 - TGTGCCAGCAGTTACTCGAGACGGCCCTTGAACACTGAAGCTTTCTTT CASSYSRRPLNTEAFF
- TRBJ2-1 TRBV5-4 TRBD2 TGTGCCAGCAGCAAAAATAGCGGGGAGGCCTACAATGAGCAGTTCTTC CASSKNSGEAYNEQFF
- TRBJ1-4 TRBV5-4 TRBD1 TGTGCCAGCAGCTGGGGGACAGCCCCAGAAAAACTGTTTTTT CASSWGTAPEKLFF
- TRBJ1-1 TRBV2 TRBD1 TGTGCCAGCAGGACAGGGGGACTCACTGAAGCTTTCTTT CASRTGGLTEAFF
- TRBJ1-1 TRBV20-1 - TGCAGTGCTAGAGCCCTTAACGGGTTATCGGGTGAAGCTTTCTTT CSARALNGLSGEAFF
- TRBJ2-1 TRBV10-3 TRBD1 TGTGCCATCAGTGAGGGACAGGTTATGGCACGGCAGTTCTTC CAISEGQVMARQFF
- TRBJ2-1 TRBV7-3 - TGTGCCAGCAGCTTAAGAATGGGTGAGCAGTTCTTC CASSLRMGEQFF
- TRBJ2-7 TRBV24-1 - TGTGCCACCAGTGCAGGCATCGGCGAGCAGTACTTC CATSAGIGEQYF
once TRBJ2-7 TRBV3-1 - TGTGCCAGCAGCCAAGGACCCGTTAACTCCTACGAGCAGTACTTC CASSQGPVNSYEQYF
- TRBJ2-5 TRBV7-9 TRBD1 TGTGCCAGCAGCTTTCGCCGGGACAGGTGGACCCCCGAGGAGACCCAGTACTTC CASSFRRDRWTPEETQYF
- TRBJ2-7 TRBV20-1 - TGCAGTGCCTTGGGGGGACCCACCTACGAGCAGTACTTC CSALGGPTYEQYF
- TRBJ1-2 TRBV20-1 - TGCAGTGCTGCCCCGGAAGTCTATGGCTACACCTTC CSAAPEVYGYTF
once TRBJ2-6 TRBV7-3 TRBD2 TGTGCCAGCAGCCTATCCGGGACTAGCGTGGCCAACGTCCTGACTTTC CASSLSGTSVANVLTF
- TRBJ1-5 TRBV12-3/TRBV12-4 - TGTGCCAGCAGGGATGGGACACGAAATCAGCCCCAGCATTTT CASRDGTRNQPQHF
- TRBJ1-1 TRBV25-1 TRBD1 TGTGCCAGCACGGGGACAGCCACTGAAGCTTTCTTT CASTGTATEAFF
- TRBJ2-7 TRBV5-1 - TGCGCCAGCAGCTTGGATTCCACCTCAAGCTCCTACGAGCAGTACTTC CASSLDSTSSSYEQYF
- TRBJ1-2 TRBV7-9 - TGTGCCAGCAGCCCTGGACAGACGTTTAACTATGGCTACACCTTC CASSPGQTFNYGYTF
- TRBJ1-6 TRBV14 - TGTGCCAGCAGCCAACGAATTTGGGCCAAGACCTATAATTCACCCCTCCACTTT CASSQRIWAKTYNSPLHF
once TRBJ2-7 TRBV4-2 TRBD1 TGTGCCAGCAGCCCTAGGGGGACAGGGCCAACCTACGAGCAGTACTTC CASSPRGTGPTYEQYF
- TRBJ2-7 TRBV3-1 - TGTGCCAGCAGCCAAGTCCGTGGTAGCGGCGAGCAGTACTTC CASSQVRGSGEQYF
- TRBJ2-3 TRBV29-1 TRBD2 TGCAGCGTTGAAGGGGGGGCTAGCGGGAGATATCGCACAGATACGCAGTATTTT CSVEGGASGRYRTDTQYF
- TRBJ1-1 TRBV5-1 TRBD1 TGCGCCAGCAGCTTTGGAGGGACAGGGTTGAACACTGAAGCTTTCTTT CASSFGGTGLNTEAFF
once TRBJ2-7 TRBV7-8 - TGTGCCAGCGGAAGGAGGGCGCTCTACGAGCAGTACTTC CASGRRALYEQYF
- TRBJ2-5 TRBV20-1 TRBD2 TGCAGTGCCGGAATGACTAGCGGGGGCCGAGAGACCCAGTACTTC CSAGMTSGGRETQYF
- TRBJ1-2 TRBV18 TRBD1 TGTGCCAGCTCACGGGACAGTACGAATGGCTACACCTTC CASSRDSTNGYTF
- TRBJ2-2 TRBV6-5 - TGTGCCAGCAGTTACTCGCGACAGCCGCTCAACACCGGGGAGCTGTTTTTT CASSYSRQPLNTGELFF
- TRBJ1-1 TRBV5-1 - TGCGCCAGCAGCTTGGAAGCGGGGAAGGAGGAGGGAGCTTTCTTT CASSLEAGKEEGAFF
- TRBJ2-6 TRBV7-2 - TGTGCCAGCCGGCAGGGAGGTACTGGGGCCAACGTCCTGACTTTC CASRQGGTGANVLTF
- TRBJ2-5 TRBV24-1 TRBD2 TGTGCCACCAGTGACCCCGGGGGGGCGGGAGAGACCCAGTACTTC CATSDPGGAGETQYF
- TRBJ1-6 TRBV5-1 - TGCGCCAGCAGACTTGCGTACAGGGATCGGAATAATTCACCCCTCCACTTT CASRLAYRDRNNSPLHF
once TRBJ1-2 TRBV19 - TGTGCCACCCGGTTGGTGGGGGGCTATGGCTACACCTTC CATRLVGGYGYTF
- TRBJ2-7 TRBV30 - TGTGCCTGGAGCGGGGTTCAGTCTGAGCAGTACTTC CAWSGVQSEQYF
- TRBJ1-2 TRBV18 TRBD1 TGTGCCAGCTCACCACCGAAGTATGGGACAGTGGCCTATGGCTACACCTTC CASSPPKYGTVAYGYTF
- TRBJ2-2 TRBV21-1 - TGTGCCAGCAGCAAAGGGAGGGACTTGAACACCGGGGAGCTGTTTTTT CASSKGRDLNTGELFF
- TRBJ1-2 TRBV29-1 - TGCAGCGTTGAAAGGAGTGGGGGGGCGGTTAACTATGGCTACACCTTC CSVERSGGAVNYGYTF
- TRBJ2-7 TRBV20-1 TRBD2 TGCAGTGCAAGAGCGGGAGGGGGGTACGAGCAGTACTTC CSARAGGGYEQYF
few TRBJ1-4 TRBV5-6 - TGTGCCAGCAGCCTTAACCCGGGCCGAAATGAAAAACTGTTTTTT CASSLNPGRNEKLFF
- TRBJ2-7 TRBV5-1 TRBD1 TGCGCCAGCGGCGACAGGGACCTACTGGAGCAGTACTTC CASGDRDLLEQYF
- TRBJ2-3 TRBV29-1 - TGCAGCGTCCACACAGATACGCAGTATTTT CSVHTDTQYF
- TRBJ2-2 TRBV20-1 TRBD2 TGCAGTGCACAAGTCACGCGGGAGACCGGGGAGCTGTTTTTT CSAQVTRETGELFF
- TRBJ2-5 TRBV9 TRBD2 TGTGCCAGCAGCGTAGACCGCGGGGGGGCAGAGACCCAGTACTTC CASSVDRGGAETQYF
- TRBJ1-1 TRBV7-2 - TGTGCCAGCAGCTTGGGGAAGAACACTGAAGCTTTCTTT CASSLGKNTEAFF
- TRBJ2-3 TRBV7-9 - TGTGCCAGCAGCCACACAAATACGCAGTATTTT CASSHTNTQYF
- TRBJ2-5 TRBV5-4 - TGTGCCAGCAGCCGACAAGCCTCCGGCCGACAAGAGACCCAGTACTTC CASSRQASGRQETQYF
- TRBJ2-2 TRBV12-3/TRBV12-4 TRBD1 TGTGCCAGCAGTTCCCGGACAGGGGGGAACACCGGGGAGCTGTTTTTT CASSSRTGGNTGELFF
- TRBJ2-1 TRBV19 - TGTGCCAGTAGTACTCCGGGACTGGCCGATGAGCAGTTCTTC CASSTPGLADEQFF
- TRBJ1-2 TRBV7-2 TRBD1 TGTGCCAGCAGCCCGGTCAGGGGGACATCAGCGGGCTACACCTTC CASSPVRGTSAGYTF
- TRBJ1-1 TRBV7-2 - TGTGCCAGCAGCTTAGTGGGAGTTCCAGTCACTGAAGCTTTCTTT CASSLVGVPVTEAFF
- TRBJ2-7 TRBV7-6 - TGTGCCAGCAGCTCAGCAGGCGTCGAGCAGTACTTC CASSSAGVEQYF
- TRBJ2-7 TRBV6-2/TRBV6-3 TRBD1 TGTGCCAGCAGTTACTACGGGACAGACTACGAGCAGTACTTC CASSYYGTDYEQYF
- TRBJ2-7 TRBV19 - TGTGCCAGTAGTTACCCTTCAAGGTCCTACGAGCAGTACTTC CASSYPSRSYEQYF